A selection of T cell receptor beta chains follows, all from one sample in a study of molecular identifiers for immune sequencing clone quantification. TCRdb used MiXCR to reprocess the PCR reads, holding one entry per CDR3 protein. The sample consists of about half a million distinct CDR3 sequences, 20% to 25% of them appearing once. Sequencing was done on a sample of naive CD8+ T cells from blood, with Jurkat cell RNA spiked in. These receptors were taken from a human donor in good health. Some libraries in this study had Jurkat cell RNA spiked in. Both conserved end residues are part of each CDR3. D genes are given only for firm matches. Size is omitted from some rows. Given values are once, few, many or a class for expanded clones.

>NA|TRBV11-3|many|TRBJ2-1
TGTGCCAGCAGCTTAAGGGGGGCGGGGGCTGATGAGCAGTTCTTC
CASSLRGAGADEQFF
>TRBD2|TRBV6-6|many|TRBJ2-7
TGTGCTGAGGGGGGGCTAGCGGGTGGTGAGCAGTACTTC
CAEGGLAGGEQYF
>TRBD2|TRBV28|many|TRBJ2-3
TGTGCCAGCAGTTTCTCGGCGGGAGGGCTGACAGATACGCAGTATTTT
CASSFSAGGLTDTQYF
>TRBD2|TRBV20-1|few|TRBJ2-1
TGCAGTGCCGTTTCCCCCGGGACTACCTACAATGAGCAGTTCTTC
CSAVSPGTTYNEQFF
>NA|TRBV11-1|few|TRBJ2-5
TGTGCCAGCGATTCGGGAAGTCAAGAGACCCAGTACTTC
CASDSGSQETQYF
>TRBD1|TRBV29-1|many|TRBJ1-1
TGCAGCACAAAAGGACAGGGTTTCACTGAAGCTTTCTTT
CSTKGQGFTEAFF
>NA|TRBV3-1|few|TRBJ2-2
TGTGCCAGCAGCCAAGAGGGAGAAGGTTGGAACACCGGGGAGCTGTTTTTT
CASSQEGEGWNTGELFF
>NA|TRBV4-1|NA|TRBJ1-5
TGCGCCAGCAGCCAAATAGTTAGAGGGAATCAGCCCCAGCATTTT
CASSQIVRGNQPQHF
>TRBD1|TRBV4-1|few|TRBJ2-7
TGCGCCAGCAGCCAAAGGACAGGGGGGGCCTACGAGCAGTACTTC
CASSQRTGGAYEQYF
>TRBD1|TRBV2|many|TRBJ1-3
TGTGCCAGCAGCAGGGACAGCTCTGGAAACACCATATATTTT
CASSRDSSGNTIYF
>NA|TRBV4-3|many|TRBJ2-7
TGCGCCAGCAGCCAAGGATCCCGGACAAGCAGCTCCTACGAGCAGTACTTC
CASSQGSRTSSSYEQYF
>NA|TRBV18|few|TRBJ1-1
TGTGCCAGCTCACCAGGGGGCCCAGGGTTACGTGAAGCTTTCTTT
CASSPGGPGLREAFF
>TRBD1|TRBV12-3/TRBV12-4|many|TRBJ1-4
TGTGCCAGCAGTTCTCCGGGACAGGGAGTTGAAAAACTGTTTTTT
CASSSPGQGVEKLFF
>NA|TRBV29-1|many|TRBJ2-4
TGCAGCGTTGAAGATCTGGGCAGCTTAGCCAAAAACATTCAGTACTTC
CSVEDLGSLAKNIQYF
>TRBD2|TRBV10-3|many|TRBJ2-3
TGTGCCATCAACGCGGGAGGGCCGACAGATACGCAGTATTTT
CAINAGGPTDTQYF
>TRBD2|TRBV29-1|NA|TRBJ2-1
TGCAGCGTTGAACCGGCTAGCGGGAGCTTCTACAATGAGCAGTTCTTC
CSVEPASGSFYNEQFF
>TRBD2|TRBV4-3|many|TRBJ2-3
TGCGCCAGCAGCAAAAGCGGGGGGGCCTTAGATACGCAGTATTTT
CASSKSGGALDTQYF
>NA|TRBV30|NA|TRBJ2-7
TGTGCCTGGACAGGGGATTCCTACGAGCAGTACTTC
CAWTGDSYEQYF
>NA|TRBV21-1|few|TRBJ1-2
TGTGCCAGCAGCTTCGGACAGGGGGTTAGTGGCTACACCTTC
CASSFGQGVSGYTF
>NA|TRBV7-9|few|TRBJ2-3
TGTGCCAGCAGTTCGAACCGACAGACGATTAGCACAGATACGCAGTATTTT
CASSSNRQTISTDTQYF
>TRBD1|TRBV28|few|TRBJ2-7
TGTGCCAGCAGTTACAGGGGCAACGGTAACGAGCAGTACTTC
CASSYRGNGNEQYF
>TRBD1|TRBV7-9|many|TRBJ2-7
TGTGCCAGCAGCCACGCAGGGACAGGGGCCTACGAGCAGTACTTC
CASSHAGTGAYEQYF
>TRBD1|TRBV30|many|TRBJ2-3
TGTGCCTGGTCGGGGACAGGGGATACGCAGTATTTT
CAWSGTGDTQYF
>NA|TRBV5-1|many|TRBJ1-1
TGCGCCAGCTCCTCGGACAGTCCTATCATGAACACTGAAGCTTTCTTT
CASSSDSPIMNTEAFF
>NA|TRBV30|NA|TRBJ2-1
TGTGCCCGCGGGGACGCCTACAATGAGCGGTTCTTC
CARGDAYNERFF
>TRBD2|TRBV27|NA|TRBJ2-1
TGTGCCAGCAGTCCCTCGGCGGGAGAACCCTACAATGAGCAGTTCTTC
CASSPSAGEPYNEQFF
>TRBD2|TRBV29-1|many|TRBJ2-2
TGCAGCGTTACGGACCCGGGAGGGAACACCGGGGAGCTGTTTTTT
CSVTDPGGNTGELFF
>NA|TRBV7-9|few|TRBJ2-3
TGTGCCAGCAGCCCCCCGGGGGGCGCTAGCACAGATACGCAGTATTTT
CASSPPGGASTDTQYF
>TRBD1|TRBV29-1|many|TRBJ2-5
TGCAGCGTTGACGAACAGGGGGTGGAGACCCAGTACTTC
CSVDEQGVETQYF
>NA|TRBV6-5|NA|TRBJ1-2
TGTGCCAGCAGTTACGGGACCGGGGGTTATGGCTACACCTTC
CASSYGTGGYGYTF